The 27 T cell receptor beta chains listed next were all sequenced from one sample in a study of blood T cell repertoires in COVID-19. Some clones are missing from TCRdb's copy, which holds only in-frame ones; the method was immunoSEQ multiplex PCR. Of roughly 300,000 clones in the sample, about 87% were seen once. The sequencing input was peripheral blood. All receptors come from a woman between 45 and 65 years old who had recovered from COVID-19.

In the case of this clone: The same CDR3 can be traced to other DNA sequences in this sample. V and J are TRBV7-2 and TRBJ2-1; 9 bases agree with TRBD2. Germline CDR1 SGHTA, CDR2 FQGNSA. V dropped 6 bases and J dropped 7; count of bases not matched to a gene: 10. This CDR3 has 15 amino acids. The CDR3 here is CASSIRGGADNEQFF. CDR3 DNA sequence: TGTGCCAGCAGTATTCGCGGGGGGGCCGATAATGAGCAGTTCTTC. Full variable domain (missing parts from reference TRBV7-2 and TRBJ2-1): GAGVSQSPSNKVTEKGKDVELRCDPISGHTALYWYRQSLGQGLEFLIYFQGNSAPDKSGLPSDRFSAERTGGSVSTLTIQRTQQEDSAVYLCASSIRGGADNEQFFGPGTRLTVL.

The chain employs TRBV6-2 or TRBV6-3 and TRBJ2-3; possibly TRBD2 for D (7 bases). The CDR3 covers 16 residues. V was clipped by 2 bases and J by 2 bases, with 14 bases between them. Germline V gene sequence: CDR1 MNHEY, CDR2 SVGEGT. Here the CDR3 reads CASSYPRGGLTDTQYF. For the CDR3, the DNA is TGTGCCAGCAGTTACCCAAGGGGGGGCCTCACAGATACGCAGTATTTT.

This clone was detected many times. This chain joins TRBV25-1 and TRBJ1-1; maybe TRBD1 (6 bases). This CDR3 comprises 13 residues. V lost 11 bases and J 1 base, leaving 14 bases between the germline ends. CDR1 and CDR2 (germline): MGHDK, SYGVNS. This CDR3 is CASQIQGNTEAFF. CDR3 coding DNA: TGTGCCTCACAGATACAGGGGAACACTGAAGCTTTCTTT.

The chain carries TRBV7-6 and TRBJ2-3; 8 bases fit TRBD2. Germline lookup yields CDR1 SGHVS and CDR2 FNYEAQ. The CDR3 totals 16 residues. The trim removed 2 bases at V and 4 bases at J, leaving 8 bases unmatched. The CDR3 sequence: CASSLLARGVSDTQYF. CDR3 bases: TGTGCCAGCAGCTTATTAGCGCGGGGGGTATCAGATACGCAGTATTTT.

The chain uses TRBV6-6 and TRBJ2-2; a weak D match, TRBD2 (5 bases). Germline lookup yields CDR1 MNHNY and CDR2 SVGAGI (reference sequence). Between the trimmed V and J ends, which lost 8 bases and 1 base, there was a span of 11 bases. CDR3 length equals 14 residues. DNA of the CDR3: TGTGCCAGCGTGTCAGCGGTGAACACCGGGGAGCTGTTTTTT. Translation gives CASVSAVNTGELFF.

This clone was observed once. V is TRBV5-1 and J is TRBJ2-2; 7 bases are a match to TRBD2. Germline trimming cut 4 bases from V and 4 bases from J; bases unmatched to any gene: 1. CDR1 is SGHRS and CDR2 is YFSETQ in the germline V gene. The CDR3 is made up of 13 amino acids. The CDR3 region has the DNA TGCGCCAGCAGCCGGGAGGCCACCGGGGAGCTGTTTTTT. It codes for CASSREATGELFF.

V gene TRBV29-1 combines with J gene TRBJ2-1; 9 bases are shared with TRBD2. Germline trimming cut 5 bases from V and 2 bases from J; bases unmatched to any gene: 10. This CDR3 has 16 residues. Germline V CDR1 and CDR2: SQVTM, ANQGSEA. CDR3 sequence (DNA): TGCAGCGTTCCCTCCCCCCGCGGGGGGGCCTACAATGAGCAGTTCTTC. Residues: CSVPSPRGGAYNEQFF.

The genes are TRBV10-3 and TRBJ2-7, with 8 bases that match TRBD2. The CDR3 has 13 residues. The V segment lost 2 bases and the J segment 3 bases; nucleotides outside the gene matches: 0. CDR1 and CDR2 from the germline V gene are ENHRY and SYGVKD. The CDR3 loop reads CAISEGTSYEQYF. In DNA form, the CDR3 reads TGTGCCATCAGTGAGGGGACTAGCTACGAGCAGTACTTC.

The chain uses TRBV7-2 and TRBJ2-6; 7 bases line up with TRBD2. The CDR3 contains 14 residues. The ends lost 5 bases at V and 9 bases at J; junction bases unmatched: 7. Germline CDR1 SGHTA, CDR2 FQGNSA. The CDR3 coding sequence is TGTGCCAGCAGCCCTAGGGAGGGGATCAACGTCCTGACTTTC. This codes for CASSPREGINVLTF. Drawing the rest from reference TRBV7-2 and TRBJ2-6, the complete variable domain is GAGVSQSPSNKVTEKGKDVELRCDPISGHTALYWYRQSLGQGLEFLIYFQGNSAPDKSGLPSDRFSAERTGGSVSTLTIQRTQQEDSAVYLCASSPREGINVLTFGAGSRLTVL.

This clone was picked up one time. The J gene is TRBJ1-3, the V gene TRBV30; 7 bases line up with TRBD1. Trimming cost V 5 bases and J 2 bases; bases outside gene matches: 6. The V gene's germline CDR1 is GTSNPN and CDR2 SVGIG (reference sequence). This CDR3 comprises 14 residues. The chain's CDR3 is CAWEKGATGNTIYF. The CDR3 DNA reads TGTGCCTGGGAAAAGGGGGCGACTGGAAACACCATATATTTT.

The chain uses TRBV7-2 and TRBJ2-1, with D perhaps TRBD1 (5 bases). With 5 bases removed from V and 0 bases from J, the gap between germline ends came to 14 bases. The CDR3 consists of 16 residues. Germline V gives CDR1 SGHTA, CDR2 FQGNSA. CDR3 in amino acids: CASSIREGDSYNEQFF. For the CDR3, the DNA is TGTGCCAGCAGCATCAGGGAAGGAGACTCCTACAATGAGCAGTTCTTC.

The rearrangement joins TRBV5-8 to TRBJ1-1; the D is unclear. V was trimmed by 0 bases and J by 3 bases, leaving 12 bases between them. The length of the CDR3 is 15 residues. Per germline, CDR1 SGHTS and CDR2 YDEGEE. DNA of the CDR3: TGTGCCAGCAGCTTGGTGGCTAGGTGGGACACTGAAGCTTTCTTT. Its protein product is CASSLVARWDTEAFF. Drawing the rest from reference TRBV5-8 and TRBJ1-1, the complete variable domain is EAGVTQSPTHLIKTRGQQATLRCSPISGHTSVYWYQQALGLGLQFLLWYDEGEERNRGNFPPRFSGRQFPNYSSELNVNALELEDSALYLCASSLVARWDTEAFFGQGTRLTVV.

The rearrangement joins TRBV4-1 to TRBJ2-1, with D maybe TRBD1 (5 bases). The V end lost 3 bases, the J end lost 8 bases, and 8 bases lay between the germline ends. The V gene's germline CDR1 is MGHRA and CDR2 YSYEKL. This CDR3 contains 12 residues. CDR3 region: CASSQWGDEQFF. The CDR3 DNA follows: TGCGCCAGCAGCCAGTGGGGCGATGAGCAGTTCTTC.

The chain carries TRBV19 and TRBJ2-5, with 7 nucleotides matching TRBD1. V gave up 2 bases and J gave up 1 base; unmatched junction bases: 4. The germline CDR1 and CDR2 sequences are LNHDA and SQIVND (reference sequence). The CDR3 totals 15 residues. Here the CDR3 reads CASSIRGQLQETQYF. The CDR3 DNA follows: TGTGCCAGTAGTATACGGGGACAGCTCCAAGAGACCCAGTACTTC.

The chain carries TRBV6-6 and TRBJ2-1, with 8 bases that match TRBD2. After removal of 5 bases from V and 8 bases from J, the junction contained 17 bases not matched to a gene. Germline assignment: CDR1 MNHNY and CDR2 SVGAGI (reference sequence). This CDR3 has 17 amino acids. The CDR3 nucleotides are TGTGCCAGCAGTCCCTCTATTCGACTAGCGCTGACGGATGAGCAGTTCTTC. It is translated as CASSPSIRLALTDEQFF.

V is TRBV28 and J is TRBJ2-1, with 11 bases identical to TRBD2. With 6 bases clipped from V and 7 bases from J, the junction kept 11 bases outside the gene matches. Germline V CDR1 and CDR2: MDHEN, SYDVKM. CDR3 length: 16 residues. In nucleotides, the CDR3 is TGTGCCAGCAGCAGTCCCGGGACTAGCGGATTTAATGAGCAGTTCTTC. Protein: CASSSPGTSGFNEQFF.

The chain is built from TRBV7-2 and TRBJ2-1; 9 bases match TRBD1. The ends lost 1 base at V and 8 bases at J; junction bases unmatched: 6. The CDR3 is 15 amino acids. Germline assignment: CDR1 SGHTA and CDR2 FQGNSA. The CDR3 loop reads CASSLEDRGVDEQFF. CDR3 DNA sequence: TGTGCCAGCAGCTTAGAGGACAGGGGTGTCGATGAGCAGTTCTTC.

The J gene is TRBJ2-7, the V gene TRBV20-1, with 7 bases identical to TRBD1. Trimming took 3 bases from V and 6 from J; bases not matched to a gene: 14. CDR3 size: 15 residues. CDR1 is DFQATT and CDR2 is SNEGSKA in the germline V gene (reference sequence). The CDR3 reads CSASLRTGDRGEQYF. The CDR3, as DNA: TGCAGTGCTAGTTTAAGGACAGGAGATCGGGGCGAGCAGTACTTC.

This clone was observed a few times. V gene TRBV2 combines with J gene TRBJ1-2, with 8 bases fitting TRBD1. V was pared by 5 bases and J by 6 bases, with 11 bases of the junction left unmatched. CDR3 length: 15 residues. Germline CDR1 SNHLY, CDR2 FYNNEI. CDR3 sequence: CASSTGTGPLDGYTF. The DNA for the CDR3 is TGTGCCAGCAGTACCGGGACAGGCCCCCTGGATGGCTACACCTTC. Supplemented by reference TRBV2 and TRBJ1-2, the full variable domain reads EPEVTQTPSHQVTQMGQEVILRCVPISNHLYFYWYRQILGQKVEFLVSFYNNEISEKSEIFDDQFSVERPDGSNFTLKIRSTKLEDSAMYFCASSTGTGPLDGYTFGSGTRLTVV.

The chain carries TRBV30 and TRBJ1-6; no clear D gene. CDR1 is GTSNPN, CDR2 SVGIG, per germline (reference sequence). The CDR3 runs 13 residues. The V end was cut by 6 bases, the J end by 7 bases, with 13 bases between. This chain's CDR3 is CACETRLNSPLHF. In nucleotides, the CDR3 is TGTGCCTGCGAGACAAGGCTAAATTCACCCCTCCACTTT.

This clone was counted once. The chain uses TRBV2 and TRBJ2-7; D is uncertain. CDR1 and CDR2 (germline): SNHLY, FYNNEI. The V end was cut by 5 bases, the J end by 3 bases, with 5 bases between. This CDR3 spans 11 amino acids. This chain's CDR3 is CASSRHYEQYF. The CDR3 DNA follows: TGTGCCAGCAGTCGACACTACGAGCAGTACTTC.

The chain recombines TRBV11-3 with TRBJ2-1; TRBD2 aligns across 10 bases. Per germline, CDR1 SGHNT and CDR2 YENEEA. Trimming removed 5 bases from V and 9 bases from J; junction bases left unmatched: 13. This CDR3 is 16 amino acids long. The CDR3 sequence is CASSPLSSGSSAEQFF. The CDR3 bases are TGTGCCAGCAGCCCTCTATCTAGCGGGAGCTCCGCTGAGCAGTTCTTC.

The rearrangement joins TRBV6-5 to TRBJ2-7; TRBD2 matches 15 bases. The CDR3 runs to 15 residues. CDR1 is MNHEY, CDR2 SVGAGI, per germline. V dropped 5 bases and J dropped 4; count of bases not matched to a gene: 3. DNA of the CDR3: TGTGCCAGCAGTATAGGGACTAGCGGGAGGTACGAGCAGTACTTC. Its translation is CASSIGTSGRYEQYF.

CDR3 sequence (DNA): TGTGCCAGCTCACCCACCGGGACAGGGGCCTCCTATGGCTACACCTTC. Its translation is CASSPTGTGASYGYTF. V is TRBV18 and J is TRBJ1-2; 10 nucleotides match TRBD1. This CDR3 is 16 amino acids long. CDR1 and CDR2 (germline): KGHSH, LQKENI. The V and J ends lost 3 bases and 4 bases, in that order; junction bases with no gene match: 8.

The chain recombines TRBV24-1 with TRBJ2-1; maybe TRBD1 (6 bases). Trimming removed 4 bases from V and 1 base from J, with 16 bases in between. CDR3 length: 17 residues. Germline V CDR1 and CDR2: KGHDR, SFDVKD. Written as DNA, the CDR3 is TGTGCCACCAGTGACCCGAAACAGGGTCCTTCCTACAATGAGCAGTTCTTC. Its translation: CATSDPKQGPSYNEQFF.

This sequence joins TRBV5-1 and TRBJ2-7, with TRBD1 matching over 7 bases. The CDR3 has 16 residues. With 6 bases clipped from V and 4 bases from J, the junction kept 16 bases outside the gene matches. Germline CDR1 and CDR2: SGHRS and YFSETQ. The CDR3 DNA reads as TGCGCCAGCAATCAGGGGATTAGACAGGGAGAGTACGAGCAGTACTTC. Its translation: CASNQGIRQGEYEQYF. Using reference TRBV5-1 and TRBJ2-7 for the parts outside the CDR3, the full variable domain is KAGVTQTPRYLIKTRGQQVTLSCSPISGHRSVSWYQQTPGQGLQFLFEYFSETQRNKGNFPGRFSGRQFSNSRSEMNVSTLELGDSALYLCASNQGIRQGEYEQYFGPGTRLTVT.

This clone is a singleton in its sample. The chain combines TRBV4-3 with TRBJ2-5, with 10 bases identical to TRBD2. The CDR3 is made up of 15 amino acids. The V gene's germline CDR1 is LGHNA and CDR2 YSLEER. J lost 2 bases, V lost 0 bases, and 0 bases had no gene match. The CDR3 DNA reads TGCGCCAGCAGCCAAGATAGCGGGGGGCAAGAGACCCAGTACTTC. This translates into CASSQDSGGQETQYF.